The 20 T cell receptor beta chains below all came from one sample that was sequenced in a study of blood T cell repertoires in COVID-19. TCRdb keeps only in-frame clones here, not all; method: immunoSEQ multiplex PCR. Of 280,000 or so clones in the sample, less than 85% are singletons; the top ten hold roughly 2.6%. Specimen: PBMCs or T cells enriched from blood (not recorded which). The receptors here all came from a woman in her forties or fifties who had recovered from COVID-19.

The chain combines TRBV6-1 with TRBJ1-1, with 9 bases aligning to TRBD1. This CDR3 comprises 16 residues. Losses at the gene ends were 4 bases for V and 5 bases for J; bases not matched to a gene: 11. The germline gives CDR1 MNHNS, CDR2 SASEGT. CDR3 DNA sequence: TGTGCCAGCAGTGTTCCTCGGACAGGGGCGGGGACTGAAGCTTTCTTT. Translated: CASSVPRTGAGTEAFF.

The DNA for the CDR3 is TGCGCCAGCAGCTTGGAGATAGCGGGAGCCAAAAACATTCAGTACTTC. Protein: CASSLEIAGAKNIQYF. This chain uses TRBV5-1 with TRBJ2-4; 7 bases align to TRBD2. Germline V gives CDR1 SGHRS, CDR2 YFSETQ. Losses at the gene ends were 0 bases for V and 0 bases for J; bases not matched to a gene: 3. The CDR3 totals 16 residues. The variable domain in full, with the rest retrieved from reference TRBV5-1 and TRBJ2-4, is KAGVTQTPRYLIKTRGQQVTLSCSPISGHRSVSWYQQTPGQGLQFLFEYFSETQRNKGNFPGRFSGRQFSNSRSEMNVSTLELGDSALYLCASSLEIAGAKNIQYFGAGTRLSVL.

This chain connects TRBV2 to TRBJ1-2, with D hard to call. V lost 2 bases to trimming and J lost 9 bases, with 7 bases between them. This CDR3 has 11 amino acids. The germline V gene encodes CDR1 SNHLY and CDR2 FYNNEI. The CDR3 nucleotides read TGTGCCAGCAGTGAAATTGGCCGCTACACCTTC. It is translated as CASSEIGRYTF.

This clone was found once. The CDR3 region has the DNA TGTGCCAGCAGCCGGGAAGCAAATGAAAAACTGTTTTTT. Translation gives CASSREANEKLFF. The chain recombines TRBV6-4 with TRBJ1-4; D ambiguous. Germline loops: CDR1 MRHNA, CDR2 SNTAGT. The CDR3 is 13 residues long. V gave up 6 bases and J gave up 5 bases, with 10 bases separating them.

This chain links TRBV4-3 with TRBJ2-3; 7 positions match TRBD2. Per germline, CDR1 LGHNA and CDR2 YSLEER. V gave up 1 base and J gave up 0 bases; unmatched junction bases: 10. CDR3 length equals 18 residues. The CDR3 is CASSQAGPGGASTDTQYF. CDR3 bases: TGCGCCAGCAGCCAAGCGGGGCCGGGAGGCGCCAGCACAGATACGCAGTATTTT.

The chain combines TRBV9 with TRBJ1-1, with D perhaps TRBD1 (5 bases). V lost 3 bases to trimming and J lost 0 bases, with 9 bases between them. The CDR3 consists of 14 residues. CDR1 is SGDLS, CDR2 YYNGEE, per germline. This CDR3 is CASSGGTVNTEAFF. The CDR3 DNA follows: TGTGCCAGCAGCGGCGGGACGGTGAACACTGAAGCTTTCTTT.

The chain is built from TRBV7-3 and TRBJ2-3; D is possibly TRBD1 (6 bases). V gave up 5 bases and J gave up 5 bases, with 14 bases separating them. Germline CDR1 is SGHTA and CDR2 is FQGTGA. The CDR3 covers 14 residues. The CDR3 loop is CASSLRQVGDTQYF. In DNA, the CDR3 is TGTGCCAGCAGCCTAAGACAGGTCGGAGATACGCAGTATTTT.

This clone was counted only a few times. The chain carries TRBV7-2 and TRBJ1-5; a weak D match, TRBD1 (5 bases). The germline V gene has CDR1 SGHTA and CDR2 FQGNSA. Trimming cost V 7 bases and J 5 bases, with 18 bases left between them. CDR3 size: 15 residues. CDR3 protein: CASTSAGGVHQPQHF. CDR3 sequence (DNA): TGTGCCAGCACCTCCGCCGGAGGGGTGCATCAGCCCCAGCATTTT.

This chain connects TRBV9 to TRBJ1-1; D might be TRBD1 (5 bases). This CDR3 contains 15 residues. Looked up from germline, CDR1 is SGDLS and CDR2 is YYNGEE. V lost 0 bases, J lost 4 bases, and 13 bases lay in between. The CDR3 protein is CASSVDPGLGTEAFF. In DNA, the CDR3 is TGTGCCAGCAGCGTAGACCCAGGGCTAGGCACTGAAGCTTTCTTT.

This sequence joins TRBV7-2 and TRBJ2-5, with 8 bases matching TRBD1. This CDR3 contains 14 residues. V was pared by 4 bases and J by 5 bases, with 6 bases of the junction left unmatched. Germline values: CDR1 SGHTA, CDR2 FQGNSA. CDR3 nucleotides: TGTGCCAGCAGCTCATCCGGACAGGGCGAGACCCAGTACTTC. The encoded protein is CASSSSGQGETQYF.

Here the CDR3 DNA reads TGTGCCAGCAAGGACAGGGAGGCACACAATGAGCAGTTCTTC. It specifies CASKDREAHNEQFF. The chain is built from TRBV19 and TRBJ2-1; 8 bases fit TRBD1. The CDR3 spans 14 residues. The trim removed 9 bases at V and 5 bases at J, leaving 9 bases unmatched. Germline CDR1 reads LNHDA; CDR2 reads SQIVND (reference sequence). The entire variable domain, with the rest obtained from reference TRBV19 and TRBJ2-1, is as follows: DGGITQSPKYLFRKEGQNVTLSCEQNLNHDAMYWYRQDPGQGLRLIYYSQIVNDFQKGDIAEGYSVSREKKESFPLTVTSAQKNPTAFYLCASKDREAHNEQFFGPGTRLTVL.

The rearrangement uses TRBV28 and TRBJ2-1; D perhaps matches TRBD1 (5 bases). CDR3 length: 15 amino acids. Germline V lookup: CDR1 MDHEN, CDR2 SYDVKM. Trimming cost V 2 bases and J 4 bases, with 12 bases left between them. The CDR3, as DNA: TGTGCCAGCAGTTTAAGGAGACAGTTATACAATGAGCAGTTCTTC. It specifies CASSLRRQLYNEQFF.

The chain recombines TRBV15 with TRBJ1-3; the match to TRBD1 covers 7 bases. The CDR3 is made up of 15 amino acids. CDR1 is LNHNV, CDR2 YYDKDF, per germline (reference sequence). V lost 3 bases, J lost 2 bases, and 4 bases stayed unmatched. CDR3 residues: CATSSDREAGNTIYF. The CDR3 region has the DNA TGTGCCACCAGCAGCGACAGGGAAGCTGGAAACACCATATATTTT.

The chain joins TRBV5-1 to TRBJ2-7, with 7 positions matching TRBD2. Germline V gives CDR1 SGHRS, CDR2 YFSETQ. V was pared by 1 base and J by 1 base, with 5 bases of the junction left unmatched. The CDR3 loop spans 15 amino acids. In DNA, the CDR3 is TGCGCCAGCAGCTTGAGCGGGACTAAGTCCTACGAGCAGTACTTC. Protein: CASSLSGTKSYEQYF.

The chain uses TRBV23-1 and TRBJ2-1, with 7 positions matching TRBD1. TRBV23-1 is an open reading frame, and its role is uncertain. V gave up 3 bases and J gave up 0 bases; unmatched junction bases: 8. This CDR3 spans 17 amino acids. CDR3: CASSQATGLSSYNEQFF. CDR3 sequence (DNA): TGCGCCAGCAGTCAGGCGACAGGGTTGAGCTCCTACAATGAGCAGTTCTTC.

The chain couples TRBV7-2 to TRBJ1-1, with D possibly TRBD1 on 5 matching bases. V was trimmed by 5 bases and J by 4 bases, leaving 17 bases between them. This CDR3 is built from 15 residues. Germline CDR1 is SGHTA and CDR2 is FQGNSA. The CDR3, as DNA: TGTGCCAGCAGCAAAGCCATCCAGGGAAGCACTGAAGCTTTCTTT. Its translation is CASSKAIQGSTEAFF.

The chain is built from TRBV5-1 and TRBJ1-3, with TRBD1 as a possible D gene (5 bases). Germline CDR1 and CDR2: SGHRS and YFSETQ. The germline V and J ends were trimmed by 1 base and 0 bases, with 20 bases remaining between them. The CDR3 has 19 amino acids. In DNA, the CDR3 is TGCGCCAGCAGCTTGATGTCTCAGAATATAGGGGACTCTGGAAACACCATATATTTT. It yields the protein CASSLMSQNIGDSGNTIYF.

V gene TRBV30 combines with J gene TRBJ1-1, with D uncertain. This CDR3 has 15 amino acids. V lost 4 bases to trimming and J lost 0 bases, with 15 bases between them. Germline V gives CDR1 GTSNPN, CDR2 SVGIG (reference sequence). The CDR3 is CAWIGSDKVNTEAFF. The CDR3, as DNA: TGTGCCTGGATTGGGAGTGACAAGGTGAACACTGAAGCTTTCTTT.

Details on this clone: Other DNA variants within this sample encode the same CDR3. Here the CDR3 DNA reads TGTGCCAGCAGCTTAGAGGGAGGCACTGAAGCTTTCTTT. It codes for CASSLEGGTEAFF. J is TRBJ1-1 and V is TRBV11-3, with D unclear. Trimming took off 0 bases at V and 4 bases at J, with 6 bases between the two ends. There are 13 residues in the CDR3. Germline V gene data show CDR1 as SGHNT and CDR2 as YENEEA. Combining the CDR3 with reference TRBV11-3 and TRBJ1-1 gives the whole variable domain EAGVVQSPRYKIIEKKQPVAFWCNPISGHNTLYWYLQNLGQGPELLIRYENEEAVDDSQLPKDRFSAERLKGVDSTLKIQPAELGDSAVYLCASSLEGGTEAFFGQGTRLTVV.

The chain links TRBV6-2 or TRBV6-3 to TRBJ2-5; TRBD2 is a possible D gene (6 bases). CDR3 length: 17 residues. V dropped 5 bases and J dropped 0 bases, with 19 bases sitting between them. Germline lookup yields CDR1 MNHEY and CDR2 SVGEGT. The chain's CDR3 is CASSLRRFAGYQETQYF. The CDR3 coding sequence is TGTGCCAGCAGTCTCCGGAGATTTGCGGGATACCAAGAGACCCAGTACTTC.